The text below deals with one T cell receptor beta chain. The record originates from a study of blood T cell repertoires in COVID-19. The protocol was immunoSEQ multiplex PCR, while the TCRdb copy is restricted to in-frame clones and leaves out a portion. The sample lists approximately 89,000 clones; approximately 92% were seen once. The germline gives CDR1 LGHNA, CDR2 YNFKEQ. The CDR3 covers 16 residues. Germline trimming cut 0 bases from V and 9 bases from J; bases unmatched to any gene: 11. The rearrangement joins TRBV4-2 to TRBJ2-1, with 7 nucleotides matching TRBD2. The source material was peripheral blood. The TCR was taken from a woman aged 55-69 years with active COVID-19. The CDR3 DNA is TGTGCCAGCAGCCAAGATCCGAGCGGGATTAATATTGAGCAGTTCTTC. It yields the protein CASSQDPSGINIEQFF.